These 29 T cell receptor beta chains came from one sample sequenced in a study of T cells in Graves' hyperthyroidism and ophthalmopathy. RNA transcripts were the template for amplifying TCR beta CDR3 regions. In the first-round RT-PCR of the TCR CDR3, the HTBI primer set was used. MiXCR, run by TCRdb on the multiplex PCR reads, gives a single entry per CDR3 protein. This table has approximately 600,000 distinct CDR3 sequences, 14% appearing once. The sequencing input was blood. All receptors derive from a woman younger than 30 with Graves' ophthalmopathy.

This clonotype was counted at least ten times. V gene TRBV24-1 combines with J gene TRBJ2-1, with D tentatively TRBD1 or TRBD2 (5 bases each). CDR1 and CDR2 (germline): KGHDR, SFDVKD. CDR3 length: 13 residues. The V end was cut by 4 bases, the J end by 9 bases, with 12 bases between. CDR3 in amino acids: CATSEMPGTEQFF. In DNA form, the CDR3 reads TGTGCCACCAGTGAAATGCCGGGGACTGAGCAGTTCTTC.

J is TRBJ2-5 and V is TRBV28; D might be TRBD1 (5 bases). Looked up from germline, CDR1 is MDHEN and CDR2 is SYDVKM. Trimming shortened V by 5 bases and J by 2 bases, and 15 bases separated the two germline ends. The CDR3 contains 15 residues. The CDR3 reads CASSEWGKGQETQYF. CDR3 DNA: TGTGCCAGCAGTGAATGGGGCAAGGGACAAGAGACCCAGTACTTC.

Ten or more counts support this clonotype. The V and J genes are TRBV28 and TRBJ2-1, with D perhaps matching TRBD2 (5 bases). The CDR3 sequence is 16 residues long. The germline CDR1 and CDR2 sequences are MDHEN and SYDVKM. V was clipped by 5 bases and J by 0 bases, with 14 bases between them. Written as DNA, the CDR3 is TGTGCCAGCAGTGCCCCGACGGGGAGCTCCTACAATGAGCAGTTCTTC. Protein product: CASSAPTGSSYNEQFF.

This clonotype was picked up many times. The V and J genes are TRBV7-9 and TRBJ2-7, with TRBD2 identical over 14 bases. Trimming took 4 bases from V and 8 from J; bases not matched to a gene: 16. Germline lookup yields CDR1 SEHNR and CDR2 FQNEAQ (reference sequence). The CDR3 sequence is 18 residues long. CDR3 protein: CASSSPGLAGVEGHKQYF. For the CDR3, the DNA is TGTGCCAGCAGCTCCCCGGGACTAGCGGGAGTGGAGGGACACAAGCAGTACTTC.

This clonotype was picked up a small number of times. The chain links TRBV25-1 to TRBJ1-1, with TRBD1 as a possible D gene (6 bases). The CDR3 extends over 13 amino acids. The V end lost 7 bases, the J end lost 5 bases, and 14 bases lay between the germline ends. Germline lookup yields CDR1 MGHDK and CDR2 SYGVNS. CDR3 DNA: TGTGCCAGCACCCCCGGGACATTGACTGAAGCTTTCTTT. It encodes CASTPGTLTEAFF.

This clonotype was counted at least ten times. The gene calls are TRBV2 and TRBJ1-5; 10 positions agree with TRBD1. The germline V gene encodes CDR1 SNHLY and CDR2 FYNNEI. With 5 bases clipped from V and 6 bases from J, the junction kept 7 bases outside the gene matches. The CDR3 extends over 15 amino acids. The CDR3 bases are TGTGCCAGCAGTCCCGGGACAGGGGTAGGTCAGCCCCAGCATTTT. It specifies CASSPGTGVGQPQHF.

This clonotype was picked up many times. The chain links TRBV2 to TRBJ2-5; 11 nucleotides align to TRBD1. The CDR3 is made up of 17 amino acids. V dropped 1 base and J dropped 4; count of bases not matched to a gene: 8. Germline assignment: CDR1 SNHLY and CDR2 FYNNEI. The CDR3 DNA sequence: TGTGCCAGCAGTGAAGGCCCCCGGACAGGGGGCCGAGAGACCCAGTACTTC. Amino acids: CASSEGPRTGGRETQYF.

This clonotype has a handful of counts. The CDR3 is CAWSPVFRYEQYF. CDR3 DNA sequence: TGTGCCTGGAGTCCGGTATTCCGCTACGAGCAGTACTTC. This chain connects TRBV30 to TRBJ2-7; D remains unclear. The V end lost 2 bases, the J end lost 3 bases, and 11 bases lay between the germline ends. CDR3 size: 13 residues. The germline V gene encodes CDR1 GTSNPN and CDR2 SVGIG (reference sequence).

This clonotype was found many times. The V call is TRBV12-3 or TRBV12-4, the J call TRBJ2-1; 12 bases map to TRBD2. The J segment lost 6 bases and the V segment lost 4 bases, leaving 7 bases of the junction unmatched. This CDR3 region has 16 residues. The CDR3 coding sequence is TGTGCCAGCAGTTACGCCGGACTAGCGGGGACCAATGAGCAGTTCTTC. It codes for CASSYAGLAGTNEQFF.

The sample holds a few counts of this clonotype. V is TRBV6-2 or TRBV6-3 and J is TRBJ2-1, with 8 positions matching TRBD1. CDR3 size: 14 residues. With V trimmed by 8 bases and J by 6 bases, 9 bases remained unmatched. The germline V gene has CDR1 MNHEY and CDR2 SVGEGT. CDR3 DNA: TGTGCCAGCGCCTCCAGACAGGGGTTCAATGAGCAGTTCTTC. It specifies CASASRQGFNEQFF.

This clonotype was counted only a few times. This sequence joins TRBV27 and TRBJ1-5; TRBD1 might be the D (5 bases). Germline V lookup: CDR1 MNHEY, CDR2 SMNVEV (reference sequence). There are 15 residues in the CDR3. V was pared by 3 bases and J by 0 bases, with 9 bases between. The CDR3 bases are TGTGCCAGCAGTTTCTTAGGGGATAGCAATCAGCCCCAGCATTTT. It specifies CASSFLGDSNQPQHF.

The CDR3 nucleotides are TGTGCCAGTAGTTCACTCCGGGACAGGGACACAGATACGCAGTATTTT. Encoded protein: CASSSLRDRDTDTQYF. The V call is TRBV19, the J call TRBJ2-3; 9 bases are shared with TRBD1. The trim removed 5 bases at V and 2 bases at J, leaving 8 bases unmatched. There are 16 residues in the CDR3. Germline CDR1 reads LNHDA; CDR2 reads SQIVND (reference sequence).

This clonotype was detected only a few times. The chain has TRBV10-3 and TRBJ1-2; D is ambiguous. In germline, CDR1 is ENHRY, CDR2 SYGVKD. CDR3 size: 13 residues. V was shortened by 2 bases and J by 4 bases, with 8 bases between the two germline ends. CDR3 sequence reads: CAISEGVSYGYTF. The CDR3 region has the DNA TGTGCCATCAGTGAGGGGGTGTCCTATGGCTACACCTTC.

This clonotype was detected a few times. CDR3 region: CASTTESSYNSPLHF. The CDR3 DNA sequence: TGCGCCAGCACCACCGAGAGCTCCTATAATTCACCCCTCCACTTT. The gene calls are TRBV5-1 and TRBJ1-6, with unresolved D. Germline V gene lookup returns CDR1 SGHRS and CDR2 YFSETQ. The CDR3 consists of 15 residues. Trimming pared 6 bases from V and 0 bases from J, leaving 10 bases between.

This clonotype was detected many times. The genes are TRBV10-3 and TRBJ2-7; D ambiguous. Trimming left V 2 bases short and J 7 bases short, with 12 bases between. There are 13 residues in the CDR3. CDR1 ENHRY and CDR2 SYGVKD come from the germline V gene. The CDR3 DNA reads as TGTGCCATCAGTGAGGCCCTGAATGAAGAGCAGTACTTC. Its translation: CAISEALNEEQYF.

This chain links TRBV19 with TRBJ2-1; D is tentatively TRBD1 or TRBD2 (6 bases each). CDR3 length equals 14 residues. Germline assignment: CDR1 LNHDA and CDR2 SQIVND (reference sequence). V was pared by 4 bases and J by 9 bases, with 16 bases between. CDR3 sequence: CASSTEGDWGEQFF. CDR3 bases: TGTGCCAGTAGTACTGAGGGGGACTGGGGTGAGCAGTTCTTC.

This clonotype was seen at least ten times. The chain uses TRBV6-1 and TRBJ1-2; a weak D match, TRBD1 (5 bases). The germline V gene has CDR1 MNHNS and CDR2 SASEGT. The CDR3 extends over 14 amino acids. The ends were cut back, 6 bases at V and 0 bases at J, with 11 bases in the middle. CDR3 sequence: CASRGLGANYGYTF. As DNA, the CDR3 is TGTGCCAGCAGGGGACTTGGAGCTAACTATGGCTACACCTTC.

This clonotype occurred a few times. The chain recombines TRBV19 with TRBJ2-2; the D gene is possibly TRBD2 (6 bases). CDR3 length equals 16 residues. Germline V gene lookup returns CDR1 LNHDA and CDR2 SQIVND (reference sequence). The germline V and J ends were trimmed by 4 bases and 1 base, with 13 bases remaining between them. The CDR3 DNA reads TGTGCCAGTAGTACCCGGGGTAGCGGGAACACCGGGGAGCTGTTTTTT. It codes for CASSTRGSGNTGELFF.

The V call is TRBV9, the J call TRBJ2-3, with 9 bases lining up with TRBD2. The germline CDR1 and CDR2 sequences are SGDLS and YYNGEE. V was clipped by 3 bases and J by 0 bases; unmatched bases: 2. The CDR3 sequence is 15 residues long. CDR3 sequence: CASSASGISTDTQYF. The CDR3 DNA reads TGTGCCAGCAGCGCTAGCGGGATCAGCACAGATACGCAGTATTTT.

The V and J genes are TRBV20-1 and TRBJ2-5; D not resolved. The length of the CDR3 is 15 residues. Deletions cut 1 base from V and 0 bases from J, with 12 bases between. Germline CDR1 and CDR2: DFQATT and SNEGSKA (reference sequence). The CDR3 DNA sequence: TGCAGTGCTAGAGCAGGTTTTGGATACCAAGAGACCCAGTACTTC. Protein: CSARAGFGYQETQYF.

In this sample, this clonotype turned up many times. The chain combines TRBV7-9 with TRBJ2-1; D is perhaps TRBD2 (8 bases). V was shortened by 4 bases and J by 2 bases, with 18 bases between the two germline ends. The CDR3 runs to 17 residues. Per the germline V gene, CDR1 is SEHNR and CDR2 is FQNEAQ (reference sequence). The CDR3 nucleotides are TGTGCCAGCAGCTCCAGGGGGACTAGGAGCACCTACAATGAGCAGTTCTTC. Encoded protein: CASSSRGTRSTYNEQFF.

This clonotype has at least ten counts. The chain couples TRBV6-2 or TRBV6-3 to TRBJ2-7; TRBD1 matches 10 bases. The CDR3 contains 16 residues. The J segment lost 1 base and the V segment lost 2 bases, leaving 5 bases of the junction unmatched. The germline CDR1 and CDR2 sequences are MNHEY and SVGEGT. The CDR3 sequence: CASSYTRTGGSYEQYF. Here the CDR3 DNA reads TGTGCCAGCAGTTACACGCGGACAGGGGGATCCTACGAGCAGTACTTC.

The chain uses TRBV28 and TRBJ2-3; 16 bases match TRBD2. From germline, CDR1 is MDHEN and CDR2 SYDVKM. The CDR3 has 19 residues. The J segment lost 4 bases and the V segment lost 4 bases, leaving 11 bases of the junction unmatched. CDR3 in DNA: TGTGCCAGCAGTTCGGGCAGGGGGGGACTAGCGGGAGGGCCAGATACGCAGTATTTT. The encoded protein is CASSSGRGGLAGGPDTQYF.

The chain employs TRBV28 and TRBJ1-6, with no clear D. The CDR3 is 13 residues long. Trimming took off 6 bases at V and 7 bases at J, with 10 bases between the two ends. Germline values: CDR1 MDHEN, CDR2 SYDVKM. This chain's CDR3 is CASRETSNSPLHF. DNA for the CDR3: TGTGCCAGCAGAGAGACCTCGAATTCACCCCTCCACTTT.

V is TRBV6-1 and J is TRBJ2-6; D is possibly TRBD1 (6 bases). Germline values: CDR1 MNHNS, CDR2 SASEGT. The CDR3 totals 18 residues. V was trimmed by 6 bases and J by 0 bases, leaving 18 bases between them. The CDR3 here is CASRSQKGVSSGANVLTF. The CDR3, as DNA: TGTGCCAGCAGATCCCAGAAGGGGGTTTCCTCTGGGGCCAACGTCCTGACTTTC.

On this clonotype: Possible read error: a much larger clone is one base away. The chain has TRBV27 and TRBJ1-6; weak D call: TRBD1 (5 bases). The CDR3 has 16 residues. V lost 5 bases and J lost 4, with 15 bases in between. The germline gives CDR1 MNHEY, CDR2 SMNVEV (reference sequence). The CDR3 DNA reads TGTGCCAGCAGTCTTGGGGGGGGAGATTATAATTCACCCCTCCACTTT. This encodes CASSLGGGDYNSPLHF.

This clonotype was seen many times. The chain couples TRBV29-1 to TRBJ2-7, with no clear D. CDR1 and CDR2 (germline): SQVTM, ANQGSEA. The V end was cut by 0 bases, the J end by 1 base, with 7 bases between. CDR3 length: 13 amino acids. CDR3 DNA sequence: TGCAGCGTTGAAGATTTCGATTCCTACGAGCAGTACTTC. Translating gives CSVEDFDSYEQYF.

Many counts were recorded for this clonotype. This chain links TRBV7-2 with TRBJ2-4; 7 bases are shared with TRBD1. Losses at the gene ends were 5 bases for V and 8 bases for J; bases not matched to a gene: 6. Germline V gene sequence: CDR1 SGHTA, CDR2 FQGNSA. CDR3 length equals 13 residues. CDR3 protein: CASSPLRGHIQYF. Written as DNA, the CDR3 is TGTGCCAGCAGCCCTCTTAGGGGGCACATTCAGTACTTC.

This clonotype came up many times. The rearrangement links TRBV5-1 to TRBJ2-1; TRBD2 might be the D (5 bases). The ends were cut back, 4 bases at V and 7 bases at J, with 18 bases in the middle. Germline CDR1 reads SGHRS; CDR2 reads YFSETQ. CDR3 length: 15 amino acids. The CDR3 DNA reads TGCGCCAGCAGCCCCCATCGAGCCACGGGGAATGAGCAGTTCTTC. This encodes CASSPHRATGNEQFF.